This T cell receptor (beta chain) was sequenced for a study of blood T cell repertoires in COVID-19. Study context: Some COVID-19 samples were acute and others convalescent; all came from the United States, Italy and Spain. Sources were T cells, B-cell-depleted T cells, or PBMCs; the material itself was cDNA or gDNA.

V was shortened by 7 bases and J by 4 bases, with 10 bases between the two germline ends. CDR3 length: 12 amino acids. Germline V gene lookup returns CDR1 LNHDA and CDR2 SQIVND (reference sequence). In this sample, this clone turned up once. Source study methods: Estimated nucleated cell counts came from reference gene primer amplification. The assay was immunoSEQ multiplex PCR, and TCRdb's table has in-frame clones only and misses some. The DNA was the basis for D and trimming; V, J and clone size are from that table. The sample records tens of thousands of clones, approximately 88% being singletons.

The chain employs TRBV19 and TRBJ1-2, with D possibly being TRBD1 (5 bases). This TCR was recovered from a human donor in a cohort sampled during active COVID-19. Input material: peripheral blood. The CDR3 is CASNGGAYGYTF. The CDR3 nucleotides read TGTGCCAGTAACGGAGGGGCCTATGGCTACACCTTC.